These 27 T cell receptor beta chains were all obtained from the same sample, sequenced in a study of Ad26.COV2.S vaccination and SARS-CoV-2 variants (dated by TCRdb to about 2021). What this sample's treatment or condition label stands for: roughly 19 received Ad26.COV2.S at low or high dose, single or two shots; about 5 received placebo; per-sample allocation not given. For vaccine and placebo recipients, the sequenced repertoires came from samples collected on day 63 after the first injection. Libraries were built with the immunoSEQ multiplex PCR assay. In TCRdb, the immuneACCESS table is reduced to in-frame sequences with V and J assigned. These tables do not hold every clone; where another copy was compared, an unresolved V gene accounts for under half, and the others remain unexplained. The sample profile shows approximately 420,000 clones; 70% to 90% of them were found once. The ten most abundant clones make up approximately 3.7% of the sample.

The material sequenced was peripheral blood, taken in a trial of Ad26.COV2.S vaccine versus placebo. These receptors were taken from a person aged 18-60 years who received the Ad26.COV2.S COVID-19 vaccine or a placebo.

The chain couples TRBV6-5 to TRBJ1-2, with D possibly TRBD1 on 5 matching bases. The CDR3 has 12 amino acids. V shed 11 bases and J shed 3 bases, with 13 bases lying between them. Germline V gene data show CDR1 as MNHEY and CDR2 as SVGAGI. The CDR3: CAAATGHYGYTF. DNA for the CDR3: TGTGCCGCCGCGACGGGACACTATGGCTACACCTTC.

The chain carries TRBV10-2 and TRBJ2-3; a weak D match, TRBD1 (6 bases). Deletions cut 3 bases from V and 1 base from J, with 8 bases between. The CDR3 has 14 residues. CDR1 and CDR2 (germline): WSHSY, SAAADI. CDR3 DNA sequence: TGCGCCAGCAGTGACAGGACAGGCACAGATACGCAGTATTTT. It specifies CASSDRTGTDTQYF.

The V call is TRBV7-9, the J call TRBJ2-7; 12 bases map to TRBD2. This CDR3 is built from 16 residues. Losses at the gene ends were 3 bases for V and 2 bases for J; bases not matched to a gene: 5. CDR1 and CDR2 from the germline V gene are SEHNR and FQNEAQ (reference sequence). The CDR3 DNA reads TGTGCCAGCAGCTTCCTGACTAGCGGGGGAACCTACGAGCAGTACTTC. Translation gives CASSFLTSGGTYEQYF.

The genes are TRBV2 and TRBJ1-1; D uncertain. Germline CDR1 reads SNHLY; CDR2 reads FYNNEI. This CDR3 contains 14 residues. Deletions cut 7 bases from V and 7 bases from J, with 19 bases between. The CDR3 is CASIKVSQNGEAFF. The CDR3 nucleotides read TGTGCCAGCATTAAAGTCTCACAAAACGGTGAAGCTTTCTTT.

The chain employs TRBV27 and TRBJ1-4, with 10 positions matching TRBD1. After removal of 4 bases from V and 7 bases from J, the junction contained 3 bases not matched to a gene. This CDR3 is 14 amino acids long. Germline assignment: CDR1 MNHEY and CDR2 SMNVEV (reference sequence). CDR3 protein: CASSSGTGVEKLFF. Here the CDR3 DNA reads TGTGCCAGCAGTTCCGGGACAGGGGTTGAAAAACTGTTTTTT.

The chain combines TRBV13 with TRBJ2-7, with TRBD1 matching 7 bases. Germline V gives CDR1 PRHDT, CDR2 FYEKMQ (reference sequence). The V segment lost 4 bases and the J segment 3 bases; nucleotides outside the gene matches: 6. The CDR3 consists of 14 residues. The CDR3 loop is CASSSTGAGYEQYF. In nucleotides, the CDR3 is TGTGCCAGCAGCTCAACAGGGGCTGGCTACGAGCAGTACTTC.

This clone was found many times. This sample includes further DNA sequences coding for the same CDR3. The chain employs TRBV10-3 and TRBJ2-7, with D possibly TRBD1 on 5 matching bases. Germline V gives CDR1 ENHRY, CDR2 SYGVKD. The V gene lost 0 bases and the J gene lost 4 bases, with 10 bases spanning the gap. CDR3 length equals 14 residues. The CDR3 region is CAISESSGYYEQYF. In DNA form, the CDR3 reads TGTGCCATCAGTGAGTCATCAGGGTATTACGAGCAGTACTTC.

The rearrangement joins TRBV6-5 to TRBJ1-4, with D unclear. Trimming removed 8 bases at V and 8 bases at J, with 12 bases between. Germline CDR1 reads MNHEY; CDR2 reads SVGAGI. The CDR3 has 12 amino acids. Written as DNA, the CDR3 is TGTGCCAGCCGGAGAACAGACGAAAAACTGTTTTTT. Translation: CASRRTDEKLFF.

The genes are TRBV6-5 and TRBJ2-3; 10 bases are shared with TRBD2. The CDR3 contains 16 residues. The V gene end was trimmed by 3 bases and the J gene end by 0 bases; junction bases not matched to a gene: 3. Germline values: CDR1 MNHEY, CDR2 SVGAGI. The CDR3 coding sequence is TGTGCCAGCAGTTATATAGCGGGGGGAAGCACAGATACGCAGTATTTT. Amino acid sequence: CASSYIAGGSTDTQYF.

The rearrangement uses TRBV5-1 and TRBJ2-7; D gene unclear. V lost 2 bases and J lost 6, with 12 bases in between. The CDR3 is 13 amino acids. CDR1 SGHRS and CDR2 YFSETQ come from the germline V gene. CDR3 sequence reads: CASSFDNGAEQYF. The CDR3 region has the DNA TGCGCCAGCAGCTTCGATAACGGAGCCGAGCAGTACTTC.

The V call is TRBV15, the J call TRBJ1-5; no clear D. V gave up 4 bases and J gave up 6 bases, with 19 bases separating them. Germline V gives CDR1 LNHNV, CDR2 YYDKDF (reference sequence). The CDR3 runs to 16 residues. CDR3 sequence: CATSTYLGGRSQPQHF. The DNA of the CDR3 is TGTGCCACCAGCACCTACTTGGGCGGCCGAAGTCAGCCCCAGCATTTT. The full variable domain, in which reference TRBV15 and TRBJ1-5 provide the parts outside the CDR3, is DAMVIQNPRYQVTQFGKPVTLSCSQTLNHNVMYWYQQKSSQAPKLLFHYYDKDFNNEADTPDNFQSRRPNTSFCFLDIRSPGLGDTAMYLCATSTYLGGRSQPQHFGDGTRLSIL.

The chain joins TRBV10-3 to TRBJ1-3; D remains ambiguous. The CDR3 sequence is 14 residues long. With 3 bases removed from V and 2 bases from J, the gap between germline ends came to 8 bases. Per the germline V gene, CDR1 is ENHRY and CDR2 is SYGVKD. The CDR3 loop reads CAISDPDAGNTIYF. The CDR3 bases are TGTGCCATCAGTGACCCAGACGCTGGAAACACCATATATTTT.

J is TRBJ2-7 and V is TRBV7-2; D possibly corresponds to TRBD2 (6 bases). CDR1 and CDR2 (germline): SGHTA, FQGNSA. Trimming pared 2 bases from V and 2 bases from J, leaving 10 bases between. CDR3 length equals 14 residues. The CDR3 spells CASSLLAPPYEQYF. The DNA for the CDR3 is TGTGCCAGCAGCTTACTAGCGCCTCCCTACGAGCAGTACTTC.

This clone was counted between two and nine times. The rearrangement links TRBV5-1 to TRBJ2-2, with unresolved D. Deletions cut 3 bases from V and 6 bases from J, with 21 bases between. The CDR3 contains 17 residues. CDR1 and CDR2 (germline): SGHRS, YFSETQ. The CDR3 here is CASSSYLGVSAAGELFF. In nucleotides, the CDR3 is TGCGCCAGCAGCTCGTATCTGGGCGTCTCGGCAGCCGGGGAGCTGTTTTTT.

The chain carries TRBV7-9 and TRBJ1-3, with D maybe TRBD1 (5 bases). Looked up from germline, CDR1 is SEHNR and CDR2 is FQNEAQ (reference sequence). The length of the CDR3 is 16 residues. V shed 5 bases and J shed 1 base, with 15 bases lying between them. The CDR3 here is CASSGRVGASGNTIYF. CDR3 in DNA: TGTGCCAGCAGCGGACGCGTAGGGGCATCTGGAAACACCATATATTTT.

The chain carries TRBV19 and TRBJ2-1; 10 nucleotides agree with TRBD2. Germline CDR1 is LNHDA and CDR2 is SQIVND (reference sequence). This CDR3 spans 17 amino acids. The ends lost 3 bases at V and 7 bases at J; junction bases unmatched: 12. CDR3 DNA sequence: TGTGCCAGTAGTATTCCCCGGAATAGCGGGGGGATGAATGAGCAGTTCTTC. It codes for CASSIPRNSGGMNEQFF.

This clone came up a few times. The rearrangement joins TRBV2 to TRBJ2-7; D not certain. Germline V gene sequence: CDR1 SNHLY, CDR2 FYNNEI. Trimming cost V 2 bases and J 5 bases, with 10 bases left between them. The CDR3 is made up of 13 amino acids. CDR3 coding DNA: TGTGCCAGCAGTGAATGGGGTTGGGACGAGCAGTACTTC. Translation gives CASSEWGWDEQYF.

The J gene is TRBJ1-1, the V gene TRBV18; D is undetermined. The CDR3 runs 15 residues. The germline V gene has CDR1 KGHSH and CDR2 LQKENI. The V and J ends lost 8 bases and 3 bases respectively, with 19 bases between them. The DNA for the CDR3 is TGTGCCAGCATCACAGTCAACTTGCCCGACACTGAAGCTTTCTTT. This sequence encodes CASITVNLPDTEAFF.

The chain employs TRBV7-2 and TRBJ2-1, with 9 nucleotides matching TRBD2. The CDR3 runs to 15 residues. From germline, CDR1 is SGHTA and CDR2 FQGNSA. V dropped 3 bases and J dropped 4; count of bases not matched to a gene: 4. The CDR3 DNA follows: TGTGCCAGCAGCTTGAGCGGGGGGATATACAATGAGCAGTTCTTC. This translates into CASSLSGGIYNEQFF.

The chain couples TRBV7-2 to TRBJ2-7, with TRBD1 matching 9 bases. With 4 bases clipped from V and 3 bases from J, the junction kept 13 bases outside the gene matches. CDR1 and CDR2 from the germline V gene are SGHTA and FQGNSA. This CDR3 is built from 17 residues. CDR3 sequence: CASSSSTGQGMFYEQYF. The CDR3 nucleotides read TGTGCCAGCAGCTCATCAACAGGACAGGGGATGTTCTACGAGCAGTACTTC. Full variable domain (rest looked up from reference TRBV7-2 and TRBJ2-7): GAGVSQSPSNKVTEKGKDVELRCDPISGHTALYWYRQSLGQGLEFLIYFQGNSAPDKSGLPSDRFSAERTGGSVSTLTIQRTQQEDSAVYLCASSSSTGQGMFYEQYFGPGTRLTVT.

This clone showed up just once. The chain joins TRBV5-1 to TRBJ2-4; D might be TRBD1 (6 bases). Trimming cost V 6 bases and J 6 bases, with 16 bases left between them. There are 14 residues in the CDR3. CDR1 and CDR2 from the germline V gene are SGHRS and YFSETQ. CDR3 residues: CASNLQGPPNIQYF. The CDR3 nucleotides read TGCGCCAGCAACCTACAGGGCCCTCCAAACATTCAGTACTTC.

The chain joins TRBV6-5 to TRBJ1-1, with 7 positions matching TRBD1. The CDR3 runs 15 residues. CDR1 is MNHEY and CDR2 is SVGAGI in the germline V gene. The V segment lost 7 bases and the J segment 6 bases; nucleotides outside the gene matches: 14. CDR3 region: CASIFRGNDNAEAFF. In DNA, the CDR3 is TGTGCCAGCATTTTCAGGGGGAACGATAACGCTGAAGCTTTCTTT.

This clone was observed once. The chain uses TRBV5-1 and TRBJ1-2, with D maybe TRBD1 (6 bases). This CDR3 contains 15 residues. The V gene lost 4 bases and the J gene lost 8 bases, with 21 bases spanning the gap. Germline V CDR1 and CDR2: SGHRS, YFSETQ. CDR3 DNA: TGCGCCAGCAGCCGAGAAACAGGGAGTGGTGGAGGCTACACCTTC. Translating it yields CASSRETGSGGGYTF. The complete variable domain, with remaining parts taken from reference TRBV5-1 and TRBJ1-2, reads KAGVTQTPRYLIKTRGQQVTLSCSPISGHRSVSWYQQTPGQGLQFLFEYFSETQRNKGNFPGRFSGRQFSNSRSEMNVSTLELGDSALYLCASSRETGSGGGYTFGSGTRLTVV.

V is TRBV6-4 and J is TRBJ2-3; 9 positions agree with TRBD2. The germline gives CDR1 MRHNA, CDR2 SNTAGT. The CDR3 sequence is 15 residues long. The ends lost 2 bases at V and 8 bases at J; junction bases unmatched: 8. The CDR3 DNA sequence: TGTGCCAGCAGTGACAGCAGGCGGGGGGGAGGTACGCAGTATTTT. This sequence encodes CASSDSRRGGGTQYF.

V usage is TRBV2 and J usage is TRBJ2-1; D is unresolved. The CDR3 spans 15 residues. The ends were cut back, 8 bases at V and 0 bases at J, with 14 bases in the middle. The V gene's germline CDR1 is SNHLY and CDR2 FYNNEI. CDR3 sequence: CASFQIRSSYNEQFF. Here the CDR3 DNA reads TGTGCCAGCTTCCAGATAAGAAGCTCCTACAATGAGCAGTTCTTC.

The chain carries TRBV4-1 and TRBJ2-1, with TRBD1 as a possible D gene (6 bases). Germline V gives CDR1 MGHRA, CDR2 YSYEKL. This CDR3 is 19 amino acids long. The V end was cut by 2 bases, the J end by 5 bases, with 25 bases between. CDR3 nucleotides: TGCGCCAGCAGCCAAAAACCGGGACACCCTTCGAATACCGACAATGAGCAGTTCTTC. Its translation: CASSQKPGHPSNTDNEQFF.

The CDR3 nucleotides are TGTGCCAGCAGTGACCTCCCAGCCAAAAACATTCAGTACTTC. This gives the protein CASSDLPAKNIQYF. The V call is TRBV5-5, the J call TRBJ2-4; D is uncertain. Germline-derived CDR1 and CDR2 are SGHKS and YYEKEE (reference sequence). The ends were cut back, 5 bases at V and 0 bases at J, with 9 bases in the middle. CDR3 length: 14 residues. The whole variable domain, filled in from reference TRBV5-5 and TRBJ2-4, reads DAGVTQSPTHLIKTRGQQVTLRCSPISGHKSVSWYQQVLGQGPQFIFQYYEKEERGRGNFPDRFSARQFPNYSSELNVNALLLGDSALYLCASSDLPAKNIQYFGAGTRLSVL.